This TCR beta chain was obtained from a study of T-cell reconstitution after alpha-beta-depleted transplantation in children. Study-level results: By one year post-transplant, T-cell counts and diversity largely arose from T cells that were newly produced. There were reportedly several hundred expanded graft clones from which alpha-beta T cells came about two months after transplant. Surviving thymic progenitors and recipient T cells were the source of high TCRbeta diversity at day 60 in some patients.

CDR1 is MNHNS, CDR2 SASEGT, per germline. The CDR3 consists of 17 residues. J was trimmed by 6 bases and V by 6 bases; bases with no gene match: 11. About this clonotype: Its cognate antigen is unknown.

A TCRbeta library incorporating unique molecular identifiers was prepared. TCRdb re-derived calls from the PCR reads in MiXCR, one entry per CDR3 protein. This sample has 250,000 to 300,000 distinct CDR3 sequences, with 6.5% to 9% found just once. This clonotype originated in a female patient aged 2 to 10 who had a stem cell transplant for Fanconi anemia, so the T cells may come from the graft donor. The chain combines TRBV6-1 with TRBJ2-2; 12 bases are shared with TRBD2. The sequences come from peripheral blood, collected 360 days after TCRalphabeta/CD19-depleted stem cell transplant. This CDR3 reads CASSSLLAGGRPGELFF. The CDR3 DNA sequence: TGTGCCAGCAGCAGTCTACTAGCGGGGGGCCGCCCCGGGGAGCTGTTTTTT.